This TCR beta chain was identified in a study of cytomegalovirus exposure and HLA in healthy donors. The donors were part of the validation cohort, which consisted of some 120 subjects and was separate from the first cohort of several hundred subjects. With regard to this clone: No antigen is known for it.

V lost 4 bases to trimming and J lost 4 bases, with 14 bases between them. Germline assignment: CDR1 SGHRS and CDR2 YFSETQ. This CDR3 comprises 14 residues. Sequenced by immunoSEQ multiplex PCR; TCRdb stores in-frame clones only, minus some. The sample has 110,000 to 150,000 clones, 84% seen once. Points from the study as a whole: The study put about 180 TCR beta chains on its list as cytomegalovirus-associated. Both high specificity and high sensitivity reportedly marked the classifier's diagnosis of cytomegalovirus status.

The sequence came from a woman in her 30s in good health and CMV-seronegative. Material for sequencing was PBMCs. J is TRBJ1-2 and V is TRBV5-1, with D unresolved. CDR3 sequence: CASSPKSDSYGYTF. In DNA, the CDR3 is TGCGCCAGCAGCCCCAAGAGCGATAGCTATGGCTACACCTTC.